Below, 10 T cell receptor beta chains from the same sample are listed, as sequenced in a study of T cell repertoires in cytomegalovirus infection. TCRdb re-derived calls from the reads in MiXCR, one entry per CDR3 protein. The sample holds approximately 500,000 distinct CDR3 sequences, less than 30% seen once. The sequenced sample was PBMCs. Every receptor here comes from a human donor in good health (CMV status not recorded). Some clones in this sample may be carry-over from other donors' samples.

The CDR3 is CASSSVNSRETQYF. For the CDR3, the DNA is TGTGCCAGCAGCTCGGTTAATTCTCGAGAGACCCAGTACTTC. The J gene is TRBJ2-5, the V gene TRBV7-2; no reliable D call. Germline lookup yields CDR1 SGHTA and CDR2 FQGNSA. The CDR3 runs to 14 residues. V shed 4 bases and J shed 4 bases, with 13 bases lying between them.

V gene TRBV20-1 combines with J gene TRBJ1-2; 12 bases are a match to TRBD1. The J segment lost 6 bases and the V segment lost 7 bases, leaving 6 bases of the junction unmatched. The CDR3 runs to 13 residues. CDR1 DFQATT and CDR2 SNEGSKA come from the germline V gene (reference sequence). This chain's CDR3 is CSVPGQGADGYTF. DNA of the CDR3: TGCAGTGTCCCGGGACAGGGGGCGGATGGCTACACCTTC.

Here the CDR3 reads CASSRMGGPSDGYTF. Written as DNA, the CDR3 is TGTGCCAGCAGCCGCATGGGGGGACCTAGTGATGGCTACACCTTC. V and J are TRBV28 and TRBJ1-2, with D possibly matching TRBD1 (5 bases). The CDR3 covers 15 residues. In germline, CDR1 is MDHEN, CDR2 SYDVKM. V was pared by 6 bases and J by 6 bases, with 20 bases between.

V is TRBV4-3 and J is TRBJ1-3; perhaps TRBD1 as D (5 bases). This CDR3 is built from 17 residues. The germline V and J ends were trimmed by 0 bases and 2 bases, with 14 bases remaining between them. In germline, CDR1 is LGHNA, CDR2 YSLEER. The CDR3 region has the DNA TGCGCCAGCAGCCAAGATCTTCAAAGGGGAACTGGAAACACCATATATTTT. This codes for CASSQDLQRGTGNTIYF.

This chain uses TRBV29-1 with TRBJ2-6, with D tentatively TRBD1 or TRBD2 (5 bases each). V dropped 4 bases and J dropped 2 bases, with 12 bases sitting between them. CDR3 size: 15 residues. The germline gives CDR1 SQVTM, CDR2 ANQGSEA. The CDR3 here is CSVAGGGTGANVLTF. CDR3 bases: TGCAGCGTTGCCGGTGGGGGAACTGGGGCCAACGTCCTGACTTTC.

This clonotype was seen more than once but under ten times. V and J are TRBV24-1 and TRBJ2-3, with TRBD1 matching over 10 bases. V dropped 7 bases and J dropped 4; count of bases not matched to a gene: 7. CDR3 length: 15 residues. Germline-derived CDR1 and CDR2 are KGHDR and SFDVKD. The CDR3 coding sequence is TGTGCCACCAGCCTACCGGGACAGGGGTCAGATACGCAGTATTTT. Translation gives CATSLPGQGSDTQYF.

This clonotype was observed many times. The genes are TRBV7-2 and TRBJ1-6; D gene unclear. Trimming took off 4 bases at V and 10 bases at J, with 8 bases between the two ends. There are 12 residues in the CDR3. Germline V gene sequence: CDR1 SGHTA, CDR2 FQGNSA. This chain's CDR3 is CASSSIPSPLHF. CDR3 DNA: TGTGCCAGCAGCTCCATACCCTCACCCCTCCACTTT.

This clonotype was seen more than once but under ten times. V and J are TRBV11-1 and TRBJ2-1, with TRBD2 matching over 10 bases. V shed 7 bases and J 4 bases; nucleotides not matched to a gene: 22. The CDR3 is made up of 20 amino acids. Germline-derived CDR1 and CDR2 are SGHAT and FQDESV (reference sequence). The CDR3 spells CASKKLAGSFDFYIYNEQFF. CDR3 coding DNA: TGTGCCAGCAAGAAACTAGCGGGGAGTTTTGATTTCTACATATACAATGAGCAGTTCTTC.

Only a few counts were recorded for this clonotype. The gene calls are TRBV6-2 or TRBV6-3 and TRBJ2-2; D is perhaps TRBD2 (5 bases). V was shortened by 0 bases and J by 2 bases, with 10 bases between the two germline ends. This CDR3 spans 16 amino acids. The germline V gene encodes CDR1 MNHEY and CDR2 SVGEGT. CDR3 protein: CASSYSLVSNTGELFF. The CDR3 nucleotides read TGTGCCAGCAGTTACTCACTAGTCAGTAACACCGGGGAGCTGTTTTTT.

This clonotype was recorded a few times. The chain couples TRBV20-1 to TRBJ2-5, with D tentatively TRBD2 (6 bases). Trimming shortened V by 4 bases and J by 4 bases, and 16 bases separated the two germline ends. The CDR3 is made up of 14 amino acids. Germline CDR1 reads DFQATT; CDR2 reads SNEGSKA (reference sequence). For the CDR3, the DNA is TGCAGTGCTAATGTGGCAGCGGGTGGAGAGACCCAGTACTTC. Translating gives CSANVAAGGETQYF.